The clone carrying this TCR beta chain was recorded a few times. This library used around 0.4 ug RNA and molecular barcoded adaptors spanning alpha/delta and beta/gamma chains. One entry per CDR3 protein results from TCRdb running MiXCR on the reads. The table has around 20,000 distinct CDR3 sequences, around 21% seen once. This sample stems from a study of read filtering for tumor transcriptome and immune sequencing. V was clipped by 3 bases and J by 0 bases, with 12 bases between them. The CDR3 is made up of 16 amino acids. This TCR was sampled from a donor aged 40 or over with multiple myeloma. Input material: a population of CD138-negative cells sorted from bone marrow. J is TRBJ2-1 and V is TRBV12-3 or TRBV12-4, with unresolved D. This CDR3 reads CASSFGRRASYNEQFF. CDR3 DNA sequence: TGTGCCAGCAGTTTTGGGCGGAGAGCCTCCTACAATGAGCAGTTCTTC.